Listed below are T cell receptor beta chains from one sample, sequenced in a study of blood T cell repertoires in COVID-19. Assay: immunoSEQ multiplex PCR; the TCRdb copy retains only in-frame clones and omits some. Of some 31,000 clones listed, 65% to 90% were seen once; the top ten hold 7.5% to 10%. Sequenced: peripheral blood. These TCRs come from an elderly man with active COVID-19. Both conserved end residues are trimmed from each CDR3.

TRBV6-5 | ASPGGRGWETQY
TRBV6-5 | ASSPGLTAGNTIY
TRBV6-2/TRBV6-3 | ASSYGTYGYT
TRBV15 | ATMNKGQPKETQY
TRBV7-2 | ASSLQGAPYGYT
TRBV5-1 | ASSEGTATEAF
TRBV30 | AWSVLPGQGGPEAF
TRBV5-6 | ASSFGQGASDTQY
TRBV7-3 | ASALRGGGTDTQY
TRBV5-1 | ASSSGTGEETQY
TRBV30 | AWERGAGAGELF
TRBV6-5 | ASNMGTGSPLH
TRBV5-1 | ASSRTATDTQY
TRBV19 | ASTLQGVIGELF
TRBV5-1 | ASRTGVAGHQETQY
TRBV7-8 | ASSLTTTEETQY
TRBV19 | ASSTGLVGETQY
TRBV28 | AASFTGQPQH
TRBV27 | ASSVVGVHTDTQY
TRBV30 | AWKRLDRNTEAF
TRBV18 | ASSPGRDEQY
TRBV10-3 | AISEQVNQPQH
TRBV7-3 | ASSLGSYTEAF
TRBV2 | ASSGQERNYGYT
TRBV7-9 | ASSLEGLGTEQF
TRBV20-1 | SLRGRETQY
TRBV5-1 | ASSLVADSNEKLF
TRBV2 | ASSQAGGPTGELF
TRBV6-2/TRBV6-3 | ASSWRGWLGETQY
TRBV6-2/TRBV6-3 | ASSGLLNTEAF
TRBV11-1 | ASSPGSGGTEAF
TRBV5-1 | ASSLARTGTTEAF
TRBV7-2 | ASSPRALDTEAF
TRBV18 | ASSPQGQLISYEQY
TRBV6-5 | ASSRYRGGANVLT
TRBV7-9 | ASSLGQGRTEAF
TRBV9 | ASRSLGQRGNYGYT
TRBV6-2/TRBV6-3 | ASSYPNLAGIGETQY
TRBV6-6 | ASTGGNNSPLH
TRBV3-1/TRBV3-2 | ASSHRDRGRNIQY
TRBV19 | ASSPLTQADTQY
TRBV30 | ASQDRVDEQY
TRBV24-1 | ATSDPTASGGSSSSYNEQF
TRBV4-1 | ASSHDRGIGEAF
TRBV5-1 | ASSLARPRGNSPLH
TRBV11-2 | ASSLDNGGPSQY
TRBV12-3/TRBV12-4 | ASSWTGKGEAF
TRBV5-1 | ASSLGTGNQETQY
TRBV5-5 | ASSSNTGFNEQF
TRBV5-5 | ASSLGQPNEKLF
TRBV7-9 | ASSLVLATGELF
TRBV30 | ASGSGRNQPQH